What follows describes a single T cell receptor (beta chain). J gave up 7 bases and V 3 bases, and 3 bases lay outside the gene matches. Germline V gene data show CDR1 as MDHEN and CDR2 as SYDVKM. The CDR3 sequence is 15 residues long. These data come from a study of shared clonotypes between healthy human individuals. Splitting of each subset's genomic DNA was done evenly across several immunoSEQ plates. In the sorted-subset replicate PCRs, 150 to 200 ng DNA, 29,000 or so T cell genomes, was used. Profiled with immunoSEQ multiplex PCR; TCRdb holds only in-frame clones, not every one. The table lists roughly 1,800,000 clones, approximately 94% of them singletons. Terminally differentiated effector memory CD45RA+ cells were excluded by CCR7 positive selection of CD45RO-negative cells.

This receptor was obtained from a man in his late teens or twenties in good health. This chain connects TRBV28 to TRBJ2-1; 13 nucleotides align to TRBD2. Material: naive CD8+ T cells sorted from blood. Written as DNA, the CDR3 is TGTGCCAGCAGTTTCACTAGCGGGGGGGCGAATGAGCAGTTCTTC. It translates to CASSFTSGGANEQFF. The whole variable domain, remainder taken from reference TRBV28 and TRBJ2-1, is DVKVTQSSRYLVKRTGEKVFLECVQDMDHENMFWYRQDPGLGLRLIYFSYDVKMKEKGDIPEGYSVSREKKERFSLILESASTNQTSMYLCASSFTSGGANEQFFGPGTRLTVL.